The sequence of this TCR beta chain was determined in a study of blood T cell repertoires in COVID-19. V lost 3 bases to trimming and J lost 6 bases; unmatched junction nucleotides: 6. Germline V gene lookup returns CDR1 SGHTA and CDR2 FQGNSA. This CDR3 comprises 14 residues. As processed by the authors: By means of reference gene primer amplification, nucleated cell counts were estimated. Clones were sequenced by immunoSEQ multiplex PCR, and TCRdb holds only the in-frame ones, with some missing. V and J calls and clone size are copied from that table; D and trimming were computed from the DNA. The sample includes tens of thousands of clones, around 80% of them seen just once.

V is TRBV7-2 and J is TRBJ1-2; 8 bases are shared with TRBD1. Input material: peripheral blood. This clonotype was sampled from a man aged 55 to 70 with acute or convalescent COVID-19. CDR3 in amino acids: CASSFRRGQDGYTF. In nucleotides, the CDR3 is TGTGCCAGCAGCTTCCGCAGGGGGCAAGATGGCTACACCTTC.